This TCR beta chain was observed in a study of blood T cell repertoires in COVID-19. Study-wide context: In each case, the material was cDNA or gDNA derived from T cells, B-cell-depleted T cells, or PBMCs.

Using immunoSEQ multiplex PCR, the repertoire was profiled, and TCRdb retains in-frame clones only, with some absent. Among approximately 150,000 clones, around 84% were seen once, and the ten largest hold approximately 18%. Germline CDR1 SGHDT, CDR2 YYEEEE. The CDR3 extends over 11 amino acids. V dropped 4 bases and J dropped 4 bases, with 6 bases sitting between them. This TCR derives from a woman aged 80 or older with acute or convalescent COVID-19. The sample taken for sequencing was peripheral blood. The chain joins TRBV5-6 to TRBJ2-7; D remains ambiguous. This CDR3 is CASSVNYEQYF. CDR3 nucleotides: TGTGCCAGCAGCGTTAATTACGAGCAGTACTTC. Full variable domain (outside the CDR3, taken from reference TRBV5-6 and TRBJ2-7): DAGVTQSPTHLIKTRGQQVTLRCSPKSGHDTVSWYQQALGQGPQFIFQYYEEEERQRGNFPDRFSGHQFPNYSSELNVNALLLGDSALYLCASSVNYEQYFGPGTRLTVT.